A single sample gave rise to the 13 T cell receptor beta chains below, sequenced in a study of CD8+ T cells in alopecia areata. Extracted RNA was reverse transcribed into cDNA, the sequencing template. TCRdb's copy holds only in-frame clones and misses some; the assay was immunoSEQ multiplex PCR. The repertoire has 200,000 to 250,000 clones, more than 45% of them found once; the top ten carry under 0.5%. The sample here was CD4+ T cells sorted from blood, taken at week 0. These receptor sequences come from a human donor with alopecia areata.

This clone was recorded only once. The J gene is TRBJ2-2, the V gene TRBV5-1; unclear D gene. The CDR3 contains 12 residues. Germline-derived CDR1 and CDR2 are SGHRS and YFSETQ. Trimming removed 2 bases at V and 8 bases at J, with 7 bases between. CDR3 sequence: CASSLVSGELFF. The CDR3 nucleotides are TGCGCCAGCAGCTTAGTTTCAGGGGAGCTGTTTTTT.

The chain recombines TRBV6-1 with TRBJ2-7; the D gene could be TRBD1 or TRBD2 (5 bases each). The germline CDR1 and CDR2 sequences are MNHNS and SASEGT. V shed 5 bases and J shed 3 bases, with 11 bases lying between them. The CDR3 spans 13 residues. Here the CDR3 reads CASSRDVRYEQYF. CDR3 DNA sequence: TGTGCCAGCAGTAGGGACGTTCGCTACGAGCAGTACTTC.

This clone has a handful of counts. J is TRBJ1-5 and V is TRBV29-1; D is unresolved. V lost 6 bases and J lost 6, with 15 bases in between. CDR1 and CDR2 (germline): SQVTM, ANQGSEA. The CDR3 extends over 13 amino acids. CDR3 coding DNA: TGCAGCGTCGCGATCGGGGAAAGTCAGCCCCAGCATTTT. Protein sequence: CSVAIGESQPQHF.

This clone occurred a few times. V usage is TRBV6-5 and J usage is TRBJ2-1, with D hard to call. Trimming took off 3 bases at V and 2 bases at J, with 5 bases between the two ends. Germline values: CDR1 MNHEY, CDR2 SVGAGI. The CDR3 is 13 residues long. The CDR3 sequence is CASSYAAYNEQFF. Here the CDR3 DNA reads TGTGCCAGCAGTTATGCGGCCTACAATGAGCAGTTCTTC.

The chain has TRBV30 and TRBJ2-3; D is unclear. Germline lookup yields CDR1 GTSNPN and CDR2 SVGIG (reference sequence). This CDR3 region has 12 residues. Trimming took off 2 bases at V and 4 bases at J, with 7 bases between the two ends. Here the CDR3 reads CAWSKGPDTQYF. Written as DNA, the CDR3 is TGTGCCTGGAGTAAGGGTCCAGATACGCAGTATTTT.

This clone has a single count. The chain carries TRBV5-4 and TRBJ2-1, with a weak D call TRBD1 (5 bases). V lost 1 base, J lost 0 bases, and 8 bases lay in between. The CDR3 is made up of 15 amino acids. The germline V gene encodes CDR1 SGHNT and CDR2 YYREEE (reference sequence). The CDR3 nucleotides are TGTGCCAGCAGCTTGACAGGCAGCTCCTACAATGAGCAGTTCTTC. Protein product: CASSLTGSSYNEQFF.

CDR3 nucleotides: TGCGCCAGCAGCCCGGGACTAGCGGGAGGCTTTGCCAAAAACATTCAGTACTTC. Amino acid sequence: CASSPGLAGGFAKNIQYF. This chain joins TRBV4-1 and TRBJ2-4; 15 positions match TRBD2. The ends lost 4 bases at V and 1 base at J; junction bases unmatched: 5. Germline values: CDR1 MGHRA, CDR2 YSYEKL. CDR3 length equals 18 residues.

J is TRBJ2-7 and V is TRBV10-3; D is unresolved. The CDR3 extends over 14 amino acids. The ends were cut back, 6 bases at V and 0 bases at J, with 12 bases in the middle. CDR1 is ENHRY, CDR2 SYGVKD, per germline. The chain's CDR3 is CAISRQSYSYEQYF. CDR3 DNA sequence: TGTGCCATCAGCCGTCAGTCCTACTCCTACGAGCAGTACTTC.

The genes are TRBV30 and TRBJ2-7, with a weak D call TRBD2 (5 bases). Germline V gives CDR1 GTSNPN, CDR2 SVGIG (reference sequence). This CDR3 contains 12 residues. Trimming took off 0 bases at V and 6 bases at J, with 9 bases between the two ends. CDR3 amino acids: CAWSVRGIEQYF. CDR3 bases: TGTGCCTGGAGTGTACGAGGGATCGAGCAGTACTTC.

This clone was seen just once. The CDR3 DNA is TGTGCCAGCAGCCTTAGGACCGGGACTAGAGACGAGCAGTACTTC. Its protein is CASSLRTGTRDEQYF. The rearrangement links TRBV6-4 to TRBJ2-7; TRBD2 agrees at 8 bases. CDR3 length: 15 amino acids. Losses at the gene ends were 6 bases for V and 5 bases for J; bases not matched to a gene: 12. Per the germline V gene, CDR1 is MRHNA and CDR2 is SNTAGT.

This clone was seen more than once but under ten times. The chain joins TRBV5-1 to TRBJ1-1; D is unclear. Germline values: CDR1 SGHRS, CDR2 YFSETQ. The CDR3 is 13 amino acids. Between the trimmed V and J ends, which lost 0 bases and 11 bases, there was a span of 14 bases. The CDR3 reads CASSLGTGNRAFF. CDR3 in DNA: TGCGCCAGCAGCTTGGGGACGGGCAATAGGGCTTTCTTT.

The chain combines TRBV6-4 with TRBJ1-6; D not certain. V dropped 2 bases and J dropped 3 bases, with 14 bases sitting between them. The CDR3 totals 17 residues. Germline V gives CDR1 MRHNA, CDR2 SNTAGT. CDR3 region: CASSDAQEISYNSPLHF. The CDR3 DNA reads TGTGCCAGCAGTGACGCTCAGGAGATAAGCTATAATTCACCCCTCCACTTT.

The chain has TRBV29-1 and TRBJ1-2; a weak D match, TRBD1 (6 bases). This CDR3 has 12 residues. V was trimmed by 6 bases and J by 4 bases, leaving 12 bases between them. Germline CDR1 is SQVTM and CDR2 is ANQGSEA. DNA of the CDR3: TGCAGCGTACCCGGGACACCCTATGGCTACACCTTC. As protein: CSVPGTPYGYTF.